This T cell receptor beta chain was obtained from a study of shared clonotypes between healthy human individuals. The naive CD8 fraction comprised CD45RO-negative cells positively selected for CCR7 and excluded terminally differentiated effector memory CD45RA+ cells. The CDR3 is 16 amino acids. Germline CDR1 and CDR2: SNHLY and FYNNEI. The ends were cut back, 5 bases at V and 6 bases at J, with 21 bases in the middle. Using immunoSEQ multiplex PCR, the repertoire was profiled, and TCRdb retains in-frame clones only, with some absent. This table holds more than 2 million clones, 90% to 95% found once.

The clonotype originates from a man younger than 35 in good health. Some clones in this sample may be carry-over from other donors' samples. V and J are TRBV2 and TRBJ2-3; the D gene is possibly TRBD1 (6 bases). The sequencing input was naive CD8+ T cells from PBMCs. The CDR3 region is CASSKPGHATRDTQYF. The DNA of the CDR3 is TGTGCCAGCAGTAAACCGGGACACGCGACCCGGGATACGCAGTATTTT.